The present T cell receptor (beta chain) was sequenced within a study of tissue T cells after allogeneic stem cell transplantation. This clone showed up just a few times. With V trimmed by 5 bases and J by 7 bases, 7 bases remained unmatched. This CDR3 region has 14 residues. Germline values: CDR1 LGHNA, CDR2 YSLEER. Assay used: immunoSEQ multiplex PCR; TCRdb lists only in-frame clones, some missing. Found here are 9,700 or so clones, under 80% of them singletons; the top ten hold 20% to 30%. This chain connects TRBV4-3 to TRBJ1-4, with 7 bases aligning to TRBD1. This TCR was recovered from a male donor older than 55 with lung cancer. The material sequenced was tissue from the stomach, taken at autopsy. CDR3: CASSRQGGSEKLFF. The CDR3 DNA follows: TGCGCCAGCAGCAGACAGGGAGGGAGTGAAAAACTGTTTTTT.